This passage covers 17 T cell receptor beta chains from one sample sequenced in a study of blood T cell repertoires in COVID-19. Data came from immunoSEQ multiplex PCR; TCRdb stores just in-frame clones and leaves some out. This sample yields roughly 120,000 clones, of which 90% are seen a single time; 1.5% to 2% belongs to the top ten. Sequences were obtained from peripheral blood. All receptors come from a human donor with active COVID-19. The donor label of this sample is uncertain.

This clone was found once. The J gene is TRBJ2-3, the V gene TRBV25-1; weak D call: TRBD1 (6 bases). CDR1 MGHDK and CDR2 SYGVNS come from the germline V gene. The ends were cut back, 2 bases at V and 3 bases at J, with 6 bases in the middle. The CDR3 has 13 amino acids. The CDR3: CASSEQGTDTQYF. CDR3 nucleotide sequence: TGTGCCAGCAGTGAACAGGGGACAGATACGCAGTATTTT. Looking up the rest from reference TRBV25-1 and TRBJ2-3 gives the full variable domain: EADIYQTPRYLVIGTGKKITLECSQTMGHDKMYWYQQDPGMELHLIHYSYGVNSTEKGDLSSESTVSRIRTEHFPLTLESARPSHTSQYLCASSEQGTDTQYFGPGTRLTVL.

The chain has TRBV10-1 and TRBJ2-3; 10 nucleotides agree with TRBD2. J was trimmed by 4 bases and V by 4 bases; bases with no gene match: 8. CDR1 WNHNN and CDR2 SYGVQD come from the germline V gene (reference sequence). The CDR3 covers 16 residues. The CDR3 nucleotides read TGCGCCAGCAGTGGGAGGACTAGCGGTGGGGCAGATACGCAGTATTTT. This sequence encodes CASSGRTSGGADTQYF.

This chain connects TRBV15 to TRBJ1-2; 7 bases align to TRBD1. This CDR3 contains 15 residues. CDR1 is LNHNV, CDR2 YYDKDF, per germline (reference sequence). With V trimmed by 2 bases and J by 4 bases, 7 bases remained unmatched. CDR3 DNA: TGTGCCACCAGCAGAAGCCTGGGACAGACCTATGGCTACACCTTC. Residues: CATSRSLGQTYGYTF. Full variable domain (rest looked up from reference TRBV15 and TRBJ1-2): DAMVIQNPRYQVTQFGKPVTLSCSQTLNHNVMYWYQQKSSQAPKLLFHYYDKDFNNEADTPDNFQSRRPNTSFCFLDIRSPGLGDTAMYLCATSRSLGQTYGYTFGSGTRLTVV.

This clone was seen a handful of times. The chain is built from TRBV7-2 and TRBJ2-1; 11 bases are a match to TRBD2. Per the germline V gene, CDR1 is SGHTA and CDR2 is FQGNSA. The CDR3 has 16 amino acids. V gave up 5 bases and J gave up 7 bases; unmatched junction bases: 10. CDR3 in amino acids: CASSQHSGGASNEQFF. The CDR3 nucleotides read TGTGCCAGCAGCCAACATAGCGGGGGGGCTTCAAATGAGCAGTTCTTC.

The chain links TRBV7-9 to TRBJ1-6; D remains ambiguous. Germline assignment: CDR1 SEHNR and CDR2 FQNEAQ (reference sequence). The CDR3 is 15 amino acids. The V gene lost 2 bases and the J gene lost 8 bases, with 13 bases spanning the gap. This chain's CDR3 is CASSLPRGVDSPLHF. The CDR3 DNA sequence: TGTGCCAGCAGCTTACCCCGCGGGGTTGATTCACCCCTCCACTTT.

The chain joins TRBV28 to TRBJ1-2; TRBD1 matches 8 bases. The CDR3 loop spans 14 amino acids. The germline CDR1 and CDR2 sequences are MDHEN and SYDVKM. The V and J ends lost 2 bases and 8 bases, in that order; junction bases with no gene match: 7. DNA of the CDR3: TGTGCCAGCAGTTTAGTGGGACAGGTTAGCGGCTACACCTTC. It specifies CASSLVGQVSGYTF.

A single count supports this clone. J is TRBJ1-2 and V is TRBV5-6; 7 nucleotides align to TRBD1. J gave up 8 bases and V 4 bases, and 5 bases lay outside the gene matches. The CDR3 has 12 amino acids. Per the germline V gene, CDR1 is SGHDT and CDR2 is YYEEEE. CDR3 DNA: TGTGCCAGCAGCGTCGACAGGGTCGGCTACACCTTC. This codes for CASSVDRVGYTF.

The chain has TRBV5-6 and TRBJ2-3, with D hard to call. CDR1 SGHDT and CDR2 YYEEEE come from the germline V gene. V shed 3 bases and J shed 0 bases, with 11 bases lying between them. The CDR3 has 15 residues. CDR3: CASSSDWSSTDTQYF. In DNA form, the CDR3 reads TGTGCCAGCAGCTCTGACTGGTCTAGCACAGATACGCAGTATTTT.

The sample holds a few counts of this clone. The J gene is TRBJ1-5, the V gene TRBV4-1; D unresolved. Per the germline V gene, CDR1 is MGHRA and CDR2 is YSYEKL. CDR3 length: 12 residues. Deletions cut 1 base from V and 6 bases from J, with 4 bases between. The CDR3 loop is CASSQVGQPQHF. DNA for the CDR3: TGCGCCAGCAGCCAAGTCGGTCAGCCCCAGCATTTT.

This CDR3 reads CASSLASIYYGYTF. The CDR3 nucleotides are TGTGCCAGCAGCTTAGCGAGCATATACTATGGCTACACCTTC. The chain links TRBV7-9 to TRBJ1-2, with unresolved D. CDR3 length: 14 amino acids. V was trimmed by 0 bases and J by 3 bases, leaving 8 bases between them. The germline CDR1 and CDR2 sequences are SEHNR and FQNEAQ (reference sequence).

The V and J genes are TRBV5-4 and TRBJ1-2; TRBD1 matches at 8 bases. This CDR3 region has 15 residues. Germline CDR1 is SGHNT and CDR2 is YYREEE (reference sequence). The V and J ends lost 4 bases and 8 bases, in that order; junction bases with no gene match: 13. The CDR3: CASSPRDRLGEGYTF. CDR3 sequence (DNA): TGTGCCAGCAGCCCTCGGGACAGGTTAGGAGAGGGCTACACCTTC.

Of note for this clone: A junction boundary mismatches the germline segment, possibly from a read error. The chain is built from TRBV19 and TRBJ1-6, with D maybe TRBD1 (6 bases). This CDR3 contains 17 residues. Germline V gene lookup returns CDR1 LNHDA and CDR2 SQIVND (reference sequence). CDR3 region: CASSIVSGASHNSPLHF. CDR3 bases: TGTGCCAGTAGTATAGTTTCAGGGGCCTCCCATAATTCACCCCTCCACTTT.

The chain carries TRBV28 and TRBJ1-2; D unclear. The CDR3 contains 12 residues. The V gene's germline CDR1 is MDHEN and CDR2 SYDVKM. V gave up 3 bases and J gave up 6 bases, with 8 bases separating them. CDR3 residues: CASSLWGDGYTF. For the CDR3, the DNA is TGTGCCAGCAGTTTGTGGGGAGATGGCTACACCTTC.

J is TRBJ1-2 and V is TRBV6-2 or TRBV6-3; D not certain. CDR1 and CDR2 (germline): MNHEY, SVGEGT. V lost 5 bases, J lost 5 bases, and 9 bases lay in between. The CDR3 is 12 amino acids. The CDR3 spells CASSAAGYGYTF. The CDR3 bases are TGTGCCAGCAGTGCCGCGGGGTATGGCTACACCTTC.

The V and J genes are TRBV4-1 and TRBJ1-2, with a weak D call TRBD1 (6 bases). Per the germline V gene, CDR1 is MGHRA and CDR2 is YSYEKL. CDR3 length: 15 amino acids. V gave up 4 bases and J gave up 0 bases, with 12 bases separating them. The CDR3 is CASSPEQGTNYGYTF. The DNA for the CDR3 is TGCGCCAGCAGCCCGGAACAGGGAACTAACTATGGCTACACCTTC.

This chain connects TRBV2 to TRBJ2-3; the D gene is possibly TRBD2 (6 bases). The germline V gene has CDR1 SNHLY and CDR2 FYNNEI. The V end lost 1 base, the J end lost 2 bases, and 13 bases lay between the germline ends. The length of the CDR3 is 16 residues. The CDR3 sequence is CASSEGGLTYTDTQYF. The CDR3 DNA reads as TGTGCCAGCAGTGAAGGGGGACTTACTTACACAGATACGCAGTATTTT.

This rearrangement joins TRBV15 to TRBJ2-7; the match to TRBD1 covers 7 bases. The length of the CDR3 is 15 residues. J lost 3 bases, V lost 1 base, and 6 bases had no gene match. Germline-derived CDR1 and CDR2 are LNHNV and YYDKDF (reference sequence). The CDR3 DNA reads TGTGCCACCAGCAGAGGTGAGGGGGCTAGCTACGAGCAGTACTTC. It translates to CATSRGEGASYEQYF.